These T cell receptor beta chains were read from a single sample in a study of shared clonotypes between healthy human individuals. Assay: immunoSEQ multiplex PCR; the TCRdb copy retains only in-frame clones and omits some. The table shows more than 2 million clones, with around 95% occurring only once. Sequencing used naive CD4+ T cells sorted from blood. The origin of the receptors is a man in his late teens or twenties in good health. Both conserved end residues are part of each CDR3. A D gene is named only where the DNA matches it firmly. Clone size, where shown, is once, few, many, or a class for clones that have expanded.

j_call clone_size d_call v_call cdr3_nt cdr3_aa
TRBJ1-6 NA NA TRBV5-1 TGCGCCAGCAGCCTCGGGACATTCGGTAATTCACCCCTCCACTTT CASSLGTFGNSPLHF
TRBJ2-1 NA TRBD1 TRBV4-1 TGCGCCAGCAGCCTCGGACAGGGGTCCTACAATGAGCAGTTCTTC CASSLGQGSYNEQFF
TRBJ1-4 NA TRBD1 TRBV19 TGTGCCAGTAGCCGCGGACAAGGACAGGTGAATGAAAAACTGTTTTTT CASSRGQGQVNEKLFF
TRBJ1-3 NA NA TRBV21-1 TGTGCCAGACAGAAGGGGGCGTACTCTGGAAACACCATATATTTT CARQKGAYSGNTIYF
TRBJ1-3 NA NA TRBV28 TGTGCCAGCAGTTTTCTTCCAACGGCCGGAAACACCATATATTTT CASSFLPTAGNTIYF
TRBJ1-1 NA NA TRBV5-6 TGTGCCAGCAGCTTGCTTTGGGGGAACACTGAAGCTTTCTTT CASSLLWGNTEAFF
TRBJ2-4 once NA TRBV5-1 TGCGCCAGCAGCTTGGGGACAATCAAAAACATTCAGTACTTC CASSLGTIKNIQYF
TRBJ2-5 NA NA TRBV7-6 TGTGCCAGCAGCTTTGCGGCACAAGAGACCCAGTACTTC CASSFAAQETQYF
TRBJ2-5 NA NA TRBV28 TGTGCCAGCAATCGGGGCCCCACGGGGACCCAGTACTTC CASNRGPTGTQYF
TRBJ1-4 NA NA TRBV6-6 TGTGCCAGCAGCCGAACGGGGAATGAAAAACTGTTTTTT CASSRTGNEKLFF
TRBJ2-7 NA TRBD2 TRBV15 TGTGCCACCAGCAGAGATCCGGGAGGGTCTTACGAGCAGTACTTC CATSRDPGGSYEQYF
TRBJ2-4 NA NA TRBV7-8 TGTGCCAGCAGCTTAGAAGGGGCCACCCTCAAAAACATTCAGTACTTC CASSLEGATLKNIQYF
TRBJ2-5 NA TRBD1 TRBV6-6 TGTGCCAGCAGCCCCGGGACAGGTGGGCAAGAGACCCAGTACTTC CASSPGTGGQETQYF
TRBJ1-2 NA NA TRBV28 TGTGCCAGCACGGGGGGCGCGTCCGGAAACTATGGCTACACCTTC CASTGGASGNYGYTF
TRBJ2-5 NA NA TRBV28 TGTGCCAGCACTCCCGGGCTTATACAAGAGACCCAGTACTTC CASTPGLIQETQYF
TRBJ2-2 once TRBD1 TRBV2 TGTGCCACCGGACAGGGGGCTGGCGGGGAGCTGTTTTTT CATGQGAGGELFF
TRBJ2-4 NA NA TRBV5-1 TGCGCCAGCAGCTCAAGCGGAGGGTTGGACATTCAGTACTTC CASSSSGGLDIQYF
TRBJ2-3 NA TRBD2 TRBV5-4 TGTGCCAGCAGCTTGGGACTAGCGGGGGTCACAGATACGCAGTATTTT CASSLGLAGVTDTQYF
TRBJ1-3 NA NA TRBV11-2 TGTGCCAGCAGCTTGGATGAAACTCGTCCCCCAGGGACTGGAAACACCATATATTTT CASSLDETRPPGTGNTIYF
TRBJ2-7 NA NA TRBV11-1 TGTGCCAGCAGCTTAATCGGGGGGCCCTACGAGCAGTACTTC CASSLIGGPYEQYF
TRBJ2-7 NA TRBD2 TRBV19 TGTGCCAGTAGTTTGGGCGGGAGTCTCTACGAGCAGTACTTC CASSLGGSLYEQYF